The clone carrying this T cell receptor beta chain was counted ten times or more. Its cognate antigen is unknown. The data were obtained in a study of T-cell memory formation after mild COVID-19. Study context: Largely, the TCR clusters proved donor specific. Findings of the study overall: In pre-infection memory, a portion of responding clones appeared, which suggested that cross-reactive memory joined.

V lost 7 bases and J 5 bases, leaving 18 bases between the germline ends. This CDR3 region has 15 residues. TCR alpha and TCR beta cDNA libraries carrying sample barcodes and UMIs came from 5'RACE with constant-segment primers. TCRdb itself ran the 5' RACE reads through MiXCR, one entry per CDR3 protein. The data contain approximately 300,000 distinct CDR3 sequences, less than 20% of them singletons. Sequences were obtained from PBMCs or a T cell subset sorted from them (not recorded which). The TCR comes from a man in his late teens or twenties who had mild COVID-19 (a few samples of this study predate the infection). Cell type and time point are not known. This chain joins TRBV12-3 or TRBV12-4 and TRBJ2-1; no firm D call. CDR3 sequence (DNA): TGTGCCAGCACCCCCATGGTTGGGGAAAACAATGAGCAGTTCTTC. It codes for CASTPMVGENNEQFF.